This T cell receptor (beta chain) was identified in a study of glioma-infiltrating T cells (dated by TCRdb to the mid-2010s). Broadly, across the study: Sequencing of TCR alpha- and beta-chain repertoires was performed on glioma tissue, on non-neoplastic brain tissue, and on matched peripheral blood mononuclear cells. Each tissue-infiltrating repertoire was compared with the same patient's peripheral blood repertoire to measure divergence between tissue and blood T-cell populations. The paired cohort comprised three low-grade glioma patients, several primary glioblastoma patients and three non-glioma patients contributing non-neoplastic brain tissue. Findings and caveats that apply to the study as a whole: Very few CDR3 sequences were shared between tissue and blood, attributed to high CDR3 diversity and limited sampling. In non-neoplastic patients, VJ-independent divergence between tissue and blood fell below expectation, whereas in all gliomas, and especially in low-grade gliomas, the divergence rose above expectation. Small numbers underpinned the group comparisons: under ten glioblastoma patients, three low-grade glioma patients and three non-neoplastic patients.

The cysteine opens and the phenylalanine closes a CDR3 of 13 amino acids. Kept here is only the CDR3 DNA, which spans 39 bases and is read in frame from base 1. The germline V gene (reference sequence) specifies LNHNV as CDR1 and YYDKDF as CDR2. The iRepertoire nested amplicon-rescue multiplex PCR (arm-PCR) platform was used to amplify TCR alpha and beta CDR3 regions from RNA. The input for one-step reverse transcription and amplification was roughly 90-450 ng of either tissue mRNA or PBMC total RNA. Following bead purification, Illumina adapters were added by a secondary multiplex PCR, and libraries between 200 and 400 bp were gel-purified. Demultiplexing relied on internal 6-nucleotide barcodes carried by the libraries. Sequencing of libraries was performed on an Illumina MiSeq with 2x220 or 2x250 nucleotide paired-end reads. In the original analysis: Paired reads were merged using FLASH 1.2.11 and aligned with BWA-MEM to the GRCh37 human genome, and TRA and TRB reads were then extracted. An IMGT-derived reference of cassette sequences and CDR3 motifs, with pseudogenes included, was used for V and J assignment. Three-frame translation of reads was performed, and productive CDR3s were defined as those with a C...FGXG motif and no stop codons. Clonotypes were defined as unique combinations of V-J cassette pair and CDR3 amino acid sequence. Reads were filtered by Hamming distance, thresholded by each sample's sequence error rate in mapped regions. TCRdb reran the public reads through fastp at Q25 and MiXCR, keeping productive beta chains. Here each entry gathers all rows of one CDR3 protein and keeps the most common genes and DNA. The V and J calls reflect TCRdb's pipeline rather than the authors' work. The sample data list 100,000 to 150,000 distinct CDR3 sequences, and around 23% of these were observed just once. The top ten constitute around a quarter of the sample.

About this clonotype: The clone's antigen remains unknown. A much larger clone sits a single nucleotide away, making a read error possible.

The sequence was collected from a human donor with low-grade glioma or glioblastoma, undergoing nonglioma brain surgery, or in good health (not recorded which). The V gene is TRBV15 and the J gene is TRBJ2-1; the D gene is perhaps TRBD2, from 5 matching bases. Sequenced material: glioma tissue, nonneoplastic brain tissue, or PBMCs (not recorded which). The CDR3 is CANSRGIASEQFF. The bases are TGTGCCAACAGCAGAGGAATAGCGAGTGAGCAGTTCTTC.